The 26 T cell receptor beta chains in this list originate from one sample, sequenced in a study of cytomegalovirus exposure and HLA in healthy donors. The repertoire was sequenced with immunoSEQ multiplex PCR; TCRdb's copy has only in-frame clones and lacks some. The table has 100,000 to 150,000 clones, approximately 94% seen once. What was sequenced was PBMCs. All receptors derive from a man in his late teens or twenties in good health and CMV-seronegative.

This sequence joins TRBV30 and TRBJ2-6; 7 nucleotides agree with TRBD1. CDR3 length: 18 residues. Trimming removed 3 bases from V and 4 bases from J; junction bases left unmatched: 15. Germline assignment: CDR1 GTSNPN and CDR2 SVGIG (reference sequence). The CDR3 spells CAWSPTGYVSSGANVLTF. CDR3 bases: TGTGCCTGGAGCCCGACAGGGTACGTCTCGTCGGGGGCCAACGTCCTGACTTTC.

This chain joins TRBV5-5 and TRBJ2-1; 7 positions agree with TRBD2. The junction had 5 bases not matched to a gene; V was cut back by 0 bases and J by 8 bases. The CDR3 covers 14 residues. CDR1 and CDR2 (germline): SGHKS, YYEKEE (reference sequence). This chain's CDR3 is CASSLELASDEQFF. The CDR3 DNA reads as TGTGCCAGCAGCTTGGAACTAGCGAGTGATGAGCAGTTCTTC.

The CDR3 here is CAWSVGRGNNEQFF. DNA of the CDR3: TGTGCCTGGAGTGTAGGGCGGGGGAACAATGAGCAGTTCTTC. The V gene is TRBV30, the J gene TRBJ2-1; 7 nucleotides align to TRBD2. The CDR3 totals 14 residues. Looked up from germline, CDR1 is GTSNPN and CDR2 is SVGIG (reference sequence). V shed 0 bases and J 5 bases; nucleotides not matched to a gene: 4.

The rearrangement joins TRBV6-5 to TRBJ2-4, with a weak D call TRBD1 (6 bases). V was trimmed by 8 bases and J by 1 base, leaving 15 bases between them. The CDR3 loop spans 15 amino acids. Germline V lookup: CDR1 MNHEY, CDR2 SVGAGI. The CDR3 sequence: CASGRGVSAKNIQYF. The CDR3 DNA follows: TGTGCCAGCGGCAGGGGTGTGTCGGCCAAAAACATTCAGTACTTC.

V and J are TRBV30 and TRBJ1-1; D remains ambiguous. Germline CDR1 reads GTSNPN; CDR2 reads SVGIG (reference sequence). The CDR3 sequence is 12 residues long. V lost 0 bases, J lost 4 bases, and 6 bases lay in between. CDR3 DNA: TGTGCCTGGAGTGTTTTTCGCACTGAAGCTTTCTTT. Translation gives CAWSVFRTEAFF.

The rearrangement uses TRBV29-1 and TRBJ2-1; unclear D gene. In germline, CDR1 is SQVTM, CDR2 ANQGSEA. V gave up 4 bases and J gave up 5 bases, with 9 bases separating them. This CDR3 spans 12 amino acids. The CDR3 sequence: CSVVSLNNEQFF. The DNA for the CDR3 is TGCAGCGTTGTTAGCCTGAACAATGAGCAGTTCTTC.

This clone was recorded once. The chain employs TRBV4-3 and TRBJ2-2, with a weak D call TRBD2 (6 bases). Germline lookup yields CDR1 LGHNA and CDR2 YSLEER. This CDR3 has 15 amino acids. The V gene lost 0 bases and the J gene lost 2 bases, with 7 bases spanning the gap. The CDR3 region has the DNA TGCGCCAGCAGCCAAGAGGGACTTAACACCGGGGAGCTGTTTTTT. This gives the protein CASSQEGLNTGELFF.

The J gene is TRBJ1-5, the V gene TRBV5-5, with 9 bases matching TRBD1. Germline CDR1 is SGHKS and CDR2 is YYEKEE (reference sequence). CDR3 size: 17 residues. Unmatched junction bases numbered 10, after V lost 4 bases and J lost 2 bases. The CDR3 bases are TGTGCCAGCAGCGCTTCACAGGGGGCTAATGGCAATCAGCCCCAGCATTTT. It is translated as CASSASQGANGNQPQHF.

The rearrangement uses TRBV5-6 and TRBJ1-1, with 7 bases lining up with TRBD1. The germline V gene encodes CDR1 SGHDT and CDR2 YYEEEE. The CDR3 length is 15 residues. Trimming cost V 4 bases and J 0 bases; bases outside gene matches: 6. CDR3 sequence reads: CASSAGQVMNTEAFF. The CDR3 DNA reads TGTGCCAGCAGCGCAGGACAGGTGATGAACACTGAAGCTTTCTTT.

The J gene is TRBJ2-5, the V gene TRBV11-3; 8 positions agree with TRBD2. The CDR3 is made up of 15 amino acids. Unmatched junction bases numbered 7, after V lost 5 bases and J lost 2 bases. CDR1 is SGHNT, CDR2 YENEEA, per germline. CDR3 region: CASSPSGGGQETQYF. The CDR3 DNA sequence: TGTGCCAGCAGCCCCTCGGGGGGGGGACAAGAGACCCAGTACTTC.

CDR3 in DNA: TGTGCCAGCGCTACGAGGGACAGCTACACTGAAGCTTTCTTT. Translating it yields CASATRDSYTEAFF. The V and J genes are TRBV7-9 and TRBJ1-1, with TRBD1 identical over 7 bases. The CDR3 is 14 residues long. The germline V gene encodes CDR1 SEHNR and CDR2 FQNEAQ (reference sequence). Losses at the gene ends were 8 bases for V and 3 bases for J; bases not matched to a gene: 9.

This clone showed up just once. This chain links TRBV2 with TRBJ2-2, with 11 bases that match TRBD2. CDR1 SNHLY and CDR2 FYNNEI come from the germline V gene. V lost 6 bases and J lost 4; bases outside the gene matches: 4. The CDR3 is 15 residues long. In DNA, the CDR3 is TGTGCCAGCAGCCTTGGACTAGCGGGCACCGGGGAGCTGTTTTTT. Protein product: CASSLGLAGTGELFF.

CDR3 in amino acids: CSVTSGTGRQPQHF. DNA of the CDR3: TGCAGCGTTACGTCCGGGACAGGGCGACAGCCCCAGCATTTT. The chain employs TRBV29-1 and TRBJ1-5; 9 nucleotides match TRBD1. The CDR3 contains 14 residues. V was clipped by 5 bases and J by 7 bases; unmatched bases: 9. The germline V gene encodes CDR1 SQVTM and CDR2 ANQGSEA.

V is TRBV9 and J is TRBJ2-3; maybe TRBD1 (5 bases). The germline gives CDR1 SGDLS, CDR2 YYNGEE. With 0 bases removed from V and 0 bases from J, the gap between germline ends came to 8 bases. This CDR3 comprises 15 residues. CDR3 protein: CASSVADISTDTQYF. The CDR3 coding sequence is TGTGCCAGCAGCGTAGCGGACATAAGCACAGATACGCAGTATTTT.

This clone was seen a few times. This rearrangement joins TRBV18 to TRBJ1-5; 12 bases line up with TRBD1. Germline-derived CDR1 and CDR2 are KGHSH and LQKENI. This CDR3 is 16 amino acids long. Trimming cost V 3 bases and J 2 bases; bases outside gene matches: 2. The CDR3 region is CASSPGTGGRNQPQHF. The CDR3 DNA follows: TGTGCCAGCTCACCCGGGACAGGGGGCCGCAATCAGCCCCAGCATTTT.

The rearrangement uses TRBV11-3 and TRBJ2-5; D is possibly TRBD2 (5 bases). Germline V gene sequence: CDR1 SGHNT, CDR2 YENEEA. This CDR3 is built from 15 residues. Trimming shortened V by 4 bases and J by 11 bases, and 23 bases separated the two germline ends. The CDR3 sequence is CASSCPSPVAPGQYF. The CDR3 coding sequence is TGTGCCAGCAGCTGCCCCTCCCCCGTTGCCCCGGGACAGTACTTC. Full variable domain (outside the CDR3, taken from reference TRBV11-3 and TRBJ2-5): EAGVVQSPRYKIIEKKQPVAFWCNPISGHNTLYWYLQNLGQGPELLIRYENEEAVDDSQLPKDRFSAERLKGVDSTLKIQPAELGDSAVYLCASSCPSPVAPGQYFGPGTRLLVL.

V and J are TRBV5-4 and TRBJ2-2; 14 nucleotides align to TRBD2. Germline V gives CDR1 SGHNT, CDR2 YYREEE (reference sequence). The CDR3 runs to 16 residues. V lost 4 bases, J lost 4 bases, and 3 bases stayed unmatched. CDR3 sequence: CASSRLAGGSTGELFF. In nucleotides, the CDR3 is TGTGCCAGCAGCCGACTAGCGGGAGGGAGCACCGGGGAGCTGTTTTTT. The full variable domain, completed using reference TRBV5-4 and TRBJ2-2, is ETGVTQSPTHLIKTRGQQVTLRCSSQSGHNTVSWYQQALGQGPQFIFQYYREEENGRGNFPPRFSGLQFPNYSSELNVNALELDDSALYLCASSRLAGGSTGELFFGEGSRLTVL.

This rearrangement joins TRBV23-1 to TRBJ2-5; D might be TRBD1 (5 bases). TRBV23-1 is assigned to the ORF class and has an uncertain function. This CDR3 comprises 16 residues. V was pared by 1 base and J by 2 bases, with 14 bases between. The CDR3 reads CASSQCQGIRQETQYF. As DNA, the CDR3 is TGCGCCAGCAGTCAATGTCAGGGTATCAGGCAAGAGACCCAGTACTTC.

The CDR3: CASSPGGLHTGELFF. Written as DNA, the CDR3 is TGTGCCAGCAGCCCGGGGGGCCTTCACACCGGGGAGCTGTTTTTT. The genes are TRBV11-3 and TRBJ2-2, with D possibly matching TRBD2 (7 bases). CDR3 size: 15 residues. V was pared by 5 bases and J by 3 bases, with 13 bases between. CDR1 is SGHNT, CDR2 YENEEA, per germline.

The J gene is TRBJ2-1, the V gene TRBV9; possibly TRBD2 for D (6 bases). Germline V gene sequence: CDR1 SGDLS, CDR2 YYNGEE. With 2 bases removed from V and 8 bases from J, the gap between germline ends came to 11 bases. This CDR3 has 13 amino acids. CDR3 sequence reads: CASSVIGGDEQFF. The CDR3 DNA is TGTGCCAGCAGCGTGATAGGAGGGGATGAGCAGTTCTTC.

The V call is TRBV28, the J call TRBJ1-2; D unresolved. Germline-derived CDR1 and CDR2 are MDHEN and SYDVKM. Trimming pared 2 bases from V and 2 bases from J, leaving 9 bases between. CDR3 length equals 14 residues. CDR3 residues: CASSLDGRNYGYTF. As DNA, the CDR3 is TGTGCCAGCAGTTTAGATGGCAGAAACTATGGCTACACCTTC.

This clone was counted once. The sample holds other DNA sequences that translate to the same CDR3. The rearrangement uses TRBV27 and TRBJ1-5; 8 bases line up with TRBD1. The CDR3 extends over 15 amino acids. The J segment lost 6 bases and the V segment lost 5 bases, leaving 9 bases of the junction unmatched. CDR1 is MNHEY, CDR2 SMNVEV, per germline (reference sequence). CDR3 in amino acids: CASSLGQGGGQPQHF. DNA of the CDR3: TGTGCCAGCAGTCTCGGACAGGGAGGGGGTCAGCCCCAGCATTTT.

The rearrangement joins TRBV7-3 to TRBJ2-4; D perhaps matches TRBD2 (6 bases). Germline values: CDR1 SGHTA, CDR2 FQGTGA. This CDR3 spans 12 amino acids. V was trimmed by 5 bases and J by 9 bases, leaving 11 bases between them. The CDR3 protein is CASSAEEGIQYF. The DNA of the CDR3 is TGTGCCAGCAGCGCCGAGGAGGGCATTCAGTACTTC.

This chain joins TRBV11-3 and TRBJ2-1; 7 bases are shared with TRBD2. Germline V gene data show CDR1 as SGHNT and CDR2 as YENEEA. CDR3 length equals 14 residues. The V and J ends lost 0 bases and 9 bases, in that order; junction bases with no gene match: 5. For the CDR3, the DNA is TGTGCCAGCAGCTTAGAGTTGTCTAGCGGTGAGCAGTTCTTC. Translating it yields CASSLELSSGEQFF. The complete variable domain, with remaining parts taken from reference TRBV11-3 and TRBJ2-1, reads EAGVVQSPRYKIIEKKQPVAFWCNPISGHNTLYWYLQNLGQGPELLIRYENEEAVDDSQLPKDRFSAERLKGVDSTLKIQPAELGDSAVYLCASSLELSSGEQFFGPGTRLTVL.

The chain recombines TRBV28 with TRBJ1-5; D is undetermined. Deletions cut 3 bases from V and 3 bases from J, with 12 bases between. The germline V gene encodes CDR1 MDHEN and CDR2 SYDVKM. The CDR3 sequence is 15 residues long. Written as DNA, the CDR3 is TGTGCCAGCAGTTTTCAGGCCTTGGACAATCAGCCCCAGCATTTT. It encodes CASSFQALDNQPQHF.

The rearrangement links TRBV30 to TRBJ2-3, with 7 positions matching TRBD1. Germline V gives CDR1 GTSNPN, CDR2 SVGIG (reference sequence). The J segment lost 0 bases and the V segment lost 4 bases, leaving 13 bases of the junction unmatched. The CDR3 loop spans 17 amino acids. The CDR3 sequence: CAWINKGTETSTDTQYF. CDR3 bases: TGTGCCTGGATAAATAAAGGGACAGAGACTAGCACAGATACGCAGTATTTT.